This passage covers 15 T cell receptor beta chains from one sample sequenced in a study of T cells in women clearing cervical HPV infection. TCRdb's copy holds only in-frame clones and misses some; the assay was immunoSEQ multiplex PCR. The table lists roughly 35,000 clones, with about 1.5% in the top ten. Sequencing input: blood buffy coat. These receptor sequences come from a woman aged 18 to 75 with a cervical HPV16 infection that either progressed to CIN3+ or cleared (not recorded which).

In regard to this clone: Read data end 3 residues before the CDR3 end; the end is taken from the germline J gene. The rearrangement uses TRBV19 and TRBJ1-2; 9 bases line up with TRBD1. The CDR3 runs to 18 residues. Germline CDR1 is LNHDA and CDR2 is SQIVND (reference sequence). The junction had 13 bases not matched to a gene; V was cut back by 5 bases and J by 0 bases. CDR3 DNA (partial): TGTGCCAGTAGTCCACCCCTAAGGGACAGGGTCGCTAACTATGGC. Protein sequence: CASSPPLRDRVANYG. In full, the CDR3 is CASSPPLRDRVANYGYTF.

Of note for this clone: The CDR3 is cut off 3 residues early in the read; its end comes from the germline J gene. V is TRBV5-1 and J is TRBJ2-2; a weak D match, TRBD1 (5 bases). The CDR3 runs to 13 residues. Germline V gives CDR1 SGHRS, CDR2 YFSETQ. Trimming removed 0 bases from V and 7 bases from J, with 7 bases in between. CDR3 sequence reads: CASSLGGGGELFF. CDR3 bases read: TGCGCCAGCAGCTTGGGGGGCGGCGGGGAG. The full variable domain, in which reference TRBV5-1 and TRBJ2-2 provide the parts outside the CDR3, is KAGVTQTPRYLIKTRGQQVTLSCSPISGHRSVSWYQQTPGQGLQFLFEYFSETQRNKGNFPGRFSGRQFSNSRSEMNVSTLELGDSALYLCASSLGGGGELFFGEGSRLTVL.

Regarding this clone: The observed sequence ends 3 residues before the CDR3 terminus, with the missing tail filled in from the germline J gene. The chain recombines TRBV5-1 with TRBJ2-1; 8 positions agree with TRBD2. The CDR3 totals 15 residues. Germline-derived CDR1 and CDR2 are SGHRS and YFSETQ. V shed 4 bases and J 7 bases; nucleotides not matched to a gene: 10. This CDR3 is CASSAGTSNVNEQFF. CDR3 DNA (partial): TGCGCCAGCAGCGCCGGGACTAGTAATGTAAATGAG.

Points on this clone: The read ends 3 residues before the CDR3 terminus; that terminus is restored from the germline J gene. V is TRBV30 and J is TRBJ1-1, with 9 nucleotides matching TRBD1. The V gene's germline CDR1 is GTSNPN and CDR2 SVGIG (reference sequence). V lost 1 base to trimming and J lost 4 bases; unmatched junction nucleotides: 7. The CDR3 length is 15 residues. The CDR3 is CAWSGPGTGLTEAFF. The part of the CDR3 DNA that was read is TGTGCCTGGAGTGGCCCCGGGACAGGGCTCACTGAA.

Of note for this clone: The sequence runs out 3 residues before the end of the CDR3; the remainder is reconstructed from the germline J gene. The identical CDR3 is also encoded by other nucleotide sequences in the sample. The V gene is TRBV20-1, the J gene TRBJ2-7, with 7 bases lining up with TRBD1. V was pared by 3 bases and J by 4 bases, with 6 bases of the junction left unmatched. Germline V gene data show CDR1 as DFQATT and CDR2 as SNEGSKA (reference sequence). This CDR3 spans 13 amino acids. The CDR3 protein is CSARRTGVYEQYF. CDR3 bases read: TGCAGTGCTAGGAGGACAGGAGTGTACGAG.

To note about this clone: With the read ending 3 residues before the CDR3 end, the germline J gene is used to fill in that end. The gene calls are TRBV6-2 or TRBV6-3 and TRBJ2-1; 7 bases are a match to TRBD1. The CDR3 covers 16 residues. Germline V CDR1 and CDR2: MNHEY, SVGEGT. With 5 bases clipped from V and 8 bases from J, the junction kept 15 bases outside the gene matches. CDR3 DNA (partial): TGTGCCAGCAGTCACACTTCTCAGGGGGTGCGCCATGAG. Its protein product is CASSHTSQGVRHE. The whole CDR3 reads CASSHTSQGVRHEQFF.

The sequenced part of the CDR3 DNA is TGTGCCAGCAGCGTAGGGGCTAGCGGGGGGACAGATACG. This codes for CASSVGASGGTDT. The whole CDR3 is CASSVGASGGTDTQYF. The chain couples TRBV9 to TRBJ2-3; 11 nucleotides align to TRBD2. The read is 3 residues too short to cover the CDR3 end, so that end is filled in from the germline J gene. Per germline, CDR1 SGDLS and CDR2 YYNGEE. After removal of 0 bases from V and 3 bases from J, the junction contained 3 bases not matched to a gene. This CDR3 contains 16 residues.

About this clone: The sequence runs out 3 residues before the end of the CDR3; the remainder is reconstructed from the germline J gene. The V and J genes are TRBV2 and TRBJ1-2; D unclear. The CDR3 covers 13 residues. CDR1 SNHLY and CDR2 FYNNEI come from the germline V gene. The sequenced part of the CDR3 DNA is TGTGCCAGCAGTTTCGACTACGCTGAGACC. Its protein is CASSFDYAET. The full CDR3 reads CASSFDYAETYTF.

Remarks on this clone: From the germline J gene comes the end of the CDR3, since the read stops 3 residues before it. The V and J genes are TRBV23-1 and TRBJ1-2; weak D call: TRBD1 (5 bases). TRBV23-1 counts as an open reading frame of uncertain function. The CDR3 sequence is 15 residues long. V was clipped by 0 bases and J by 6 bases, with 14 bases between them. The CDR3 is CASSQSGPPDDGYTF. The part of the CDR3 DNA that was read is TGCGCCAGCAGTCAATCGGGGCCTCCAGATGATGGC.

This CDR3 reads CASSLGEGTTFRAFF. The DNA read from the CDR3 is TGTGCCAGCAGCCTCGGGGAGGGGACTACATTTCGA. This chain links TRBV7-9 with TRBJ1-1; maybe TRBD1 (5 bases). The read falls 3 residues short of the CDR3 end, and the missing part is taken from the germline J gene. The CDR3 sequence is 15 residues long. Germline V lookup: CDR1 SEHNR, CDR2 FQNEAQ (reference sequence).

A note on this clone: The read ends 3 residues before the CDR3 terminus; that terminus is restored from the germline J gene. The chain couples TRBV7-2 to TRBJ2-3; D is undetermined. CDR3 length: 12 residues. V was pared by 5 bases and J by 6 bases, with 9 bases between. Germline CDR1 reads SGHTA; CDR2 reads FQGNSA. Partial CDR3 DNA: TGTGCCAGCAGCCCCCTCCGGGATACG. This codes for CASSPLRDT. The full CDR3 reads CASSPLRDTQYF. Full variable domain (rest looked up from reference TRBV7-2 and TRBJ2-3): GAGVSQSPSNKVTEKGKDVELRCDPISGHTALYWYRQSLGQGLEFLIYFQGNSAPDKSGLPSDRFSAERTGGSVSTLTIQRTQQEDSAVYLCASSPLRDTQYFGPGTRLTVL.

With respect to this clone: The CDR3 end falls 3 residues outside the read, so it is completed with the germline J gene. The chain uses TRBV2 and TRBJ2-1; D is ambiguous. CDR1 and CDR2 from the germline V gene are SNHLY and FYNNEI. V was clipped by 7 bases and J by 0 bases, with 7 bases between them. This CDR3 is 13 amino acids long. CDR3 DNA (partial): TGTGCCAGCAAGGCAGACTCCTACAATGAG. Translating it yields CASKADSYNE. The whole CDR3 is CASKADSYNEQFF.

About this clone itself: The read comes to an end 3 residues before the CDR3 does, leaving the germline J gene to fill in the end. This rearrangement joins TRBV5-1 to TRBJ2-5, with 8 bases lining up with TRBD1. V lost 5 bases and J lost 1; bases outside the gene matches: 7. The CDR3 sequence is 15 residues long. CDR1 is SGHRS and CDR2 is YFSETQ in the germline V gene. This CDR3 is CASSDGQGAQETQYF. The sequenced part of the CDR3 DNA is TGCGCCAGCAGTGACGGACAGGGAGCCCAAGAGACC. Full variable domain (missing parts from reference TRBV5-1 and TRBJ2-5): KAGVTQTPRYLIKTRGQQVTLSCSPISGHRSVSWYQQTPGQGLQFLFEYFSETQRNKGNFPGRFSGRQFSNSRSEMNVSTLELGDSALYLCASSDGQGAQETQYFGPGTRLLVL.

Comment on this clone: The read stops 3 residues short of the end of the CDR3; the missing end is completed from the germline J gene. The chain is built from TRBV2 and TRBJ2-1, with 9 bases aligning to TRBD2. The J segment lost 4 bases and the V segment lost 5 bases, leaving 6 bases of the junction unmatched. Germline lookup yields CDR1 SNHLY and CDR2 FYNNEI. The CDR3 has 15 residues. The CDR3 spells CASSLAGERYNEQFF. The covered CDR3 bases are TGTGCCAGCAGTTTAGCGGGGGAGAGGTACAATGAG.

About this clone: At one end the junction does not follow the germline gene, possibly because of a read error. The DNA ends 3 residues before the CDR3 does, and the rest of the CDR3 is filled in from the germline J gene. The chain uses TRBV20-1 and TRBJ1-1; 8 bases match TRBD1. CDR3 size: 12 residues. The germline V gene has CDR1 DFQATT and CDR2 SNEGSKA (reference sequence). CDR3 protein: CSAGGTGPDAFF. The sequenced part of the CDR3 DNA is TGCAGTGCTGGGGGGACAGGACCTGAC.